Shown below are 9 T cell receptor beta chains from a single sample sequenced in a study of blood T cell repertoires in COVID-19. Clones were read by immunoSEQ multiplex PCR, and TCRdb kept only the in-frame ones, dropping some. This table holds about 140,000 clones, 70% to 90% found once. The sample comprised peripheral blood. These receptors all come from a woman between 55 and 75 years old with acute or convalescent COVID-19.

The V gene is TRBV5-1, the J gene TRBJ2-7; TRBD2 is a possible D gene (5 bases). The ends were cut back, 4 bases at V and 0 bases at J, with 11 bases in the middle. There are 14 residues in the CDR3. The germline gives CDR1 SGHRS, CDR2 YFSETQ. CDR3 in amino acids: CASSPLLGSYEQYF. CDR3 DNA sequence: TGCGCCAGCAGCCCCTTACTAGGCTCCTACGAGCAGTACTTC.

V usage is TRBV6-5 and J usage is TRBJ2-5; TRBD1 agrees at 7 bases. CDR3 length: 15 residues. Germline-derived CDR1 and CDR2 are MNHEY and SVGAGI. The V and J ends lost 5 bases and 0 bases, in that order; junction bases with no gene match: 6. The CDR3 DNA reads TGTGCCAGCAGTAGGGGGACAGAGTACCAAGAGACCCAGTACTTC. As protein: CASSRGTEYQETQYF.

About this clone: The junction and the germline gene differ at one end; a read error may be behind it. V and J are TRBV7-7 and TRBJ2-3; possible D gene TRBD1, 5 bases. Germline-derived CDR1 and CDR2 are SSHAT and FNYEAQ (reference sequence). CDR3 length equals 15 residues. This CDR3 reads CASSLGLPGQDTQYF. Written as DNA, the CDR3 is TGTGCTAGCAGCTTAGGGCTCCCAGGACAAGATACGCAGTATTTT. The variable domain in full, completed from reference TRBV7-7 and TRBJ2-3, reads GAGVSQSPRYKVTKRGQDVTLRCDPISSHATLYWYQQALGQGPEFLTYFNYEAQPDKSGLPSDRFSAERPEGSISTLTIQRTEQRDSAMYRCASSLGLPGQDTQYFGPGTRLTVL.

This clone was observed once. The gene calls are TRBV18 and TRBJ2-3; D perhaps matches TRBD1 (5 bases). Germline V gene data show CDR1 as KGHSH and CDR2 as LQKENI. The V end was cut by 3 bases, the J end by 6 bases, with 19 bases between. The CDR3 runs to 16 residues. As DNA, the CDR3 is TGTGCCAGCTCACCCACCCTCCCGGGTGCAGGGGATACGCAGTATTTT. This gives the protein CASSPTLPGAGDTQYF. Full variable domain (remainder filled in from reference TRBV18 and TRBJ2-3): NAGVMQNPRHLVRRRGQEARLRCSPMKGHSHVYWYRQLPEEGLKFMVYLQKENIIDESGMPKERFSAEFPKEGPSILRIQQVVRGDSAAYFCASSPTLPGAGDTQYFGPGTRLTVL.

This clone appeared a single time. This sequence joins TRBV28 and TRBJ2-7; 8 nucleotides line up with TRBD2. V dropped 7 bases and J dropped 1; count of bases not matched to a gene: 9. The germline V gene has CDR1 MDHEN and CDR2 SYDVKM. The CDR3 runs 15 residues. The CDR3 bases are TGTGCCAGCACCACCGGGCGGGGGGTTTCCTACGAGCAGTACTTC. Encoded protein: CASTTGRGVSYEQYF.

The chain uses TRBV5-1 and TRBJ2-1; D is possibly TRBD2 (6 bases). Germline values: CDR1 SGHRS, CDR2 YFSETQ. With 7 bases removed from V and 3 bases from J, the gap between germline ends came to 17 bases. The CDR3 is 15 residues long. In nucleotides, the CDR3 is TGCGCCAGCGGGGCGGGGACCGGAAACTACAATGAGCAGTTCTTC. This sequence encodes CASGAGTGNYNEQFF. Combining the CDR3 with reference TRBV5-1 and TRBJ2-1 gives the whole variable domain KAGVTQTPRYLIKTRGQQVTLSCSPISGHRSVSWYQQTPGQGLQFLFEYFSETQRNKGNFPGRFSGRQFSNSRSEMNVSTLELGDSALYLCASGAGTGNYNEQFFGPGTRLTVL.

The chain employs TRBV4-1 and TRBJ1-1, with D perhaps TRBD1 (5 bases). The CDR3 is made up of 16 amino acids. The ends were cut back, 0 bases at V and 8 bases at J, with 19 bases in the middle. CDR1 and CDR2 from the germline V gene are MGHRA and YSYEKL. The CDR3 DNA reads TGCGCCAGCAGCCAAGATGAGCCTTTCGGGGGTAGAGAAGCTTTCTTT. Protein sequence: CASSQDEPFGGREAFF.

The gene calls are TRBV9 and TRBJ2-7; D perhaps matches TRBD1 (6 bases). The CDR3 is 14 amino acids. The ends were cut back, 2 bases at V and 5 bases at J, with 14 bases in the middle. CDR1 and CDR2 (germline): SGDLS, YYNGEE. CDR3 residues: CASSVGALKDEQYF. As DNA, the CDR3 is TGTGCCAGCAGCGTGGGGGCCTTAAAGGACGAGCAGTACTTC.

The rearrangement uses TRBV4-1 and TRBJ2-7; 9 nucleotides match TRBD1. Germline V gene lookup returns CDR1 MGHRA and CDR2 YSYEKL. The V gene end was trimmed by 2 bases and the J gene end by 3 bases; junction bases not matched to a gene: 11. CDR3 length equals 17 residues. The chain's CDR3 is CASSQWFLGTGNYEQYF. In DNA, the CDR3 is TGCGCCAGCAGCCAATGGTTCCTCGGGACAGGGAACTACGAGCAGTACTTC.